The next 22 T cell receptor beta chains were all read from a single sample in a study of cytomegalovirus exposure and HLA in healthy donors. The PCR had 60 Vbeta and 13 Jbeta primers. Clones were read by immunoSEQ multiplex PCR, and TCRdb kept only the in-frame ones, dropping some. This table holds approximately 150,000 clones, over 60% found once. Sample: PBMCs. The origin of the receptors is a man aged 35 to 55 in good health and CMV-seronegative.

The chain has TRBV5-1 and TRBJ2-2; 10 bases are shared with TRBD2. J was trimmed by 2 bases and V by 2 bases; bases with no gene match: 3. Germline lookup yields CDR1 SGHRS and CDR2 YFSETQ. This CDR3 region has 16 residues. CDR3: CASSFSGGVNTGELFF. The CDR3 bases are TGCGCCAGCAGCTTCAGCGGGGGGGTTAACACCGGGGAGCTGTTTTTT.

Remarks on this clone: Other nucleotide sequences in the sample specify the same CDR3. This rearrangement joins TRBV5-1 to TRBJ2-1; the match to TRBD2 covers 14 bases. The J segment lost 4 bases and the V segment lost 0 bases, leaving 0 bases of the junction unmatched. The CDR3 is 16 amino acids. The germline gives CDR1 SGHRS, CDR2 YFSETQ. The CDR3 loop reads CASSLGLAGGYNEQFF. In nucleotides, the CDR3 is TGCGCCAGCAGCTTGGGACTAGCGGGGGGGTACAATGAGCAGTTCTTC.

There are a few counts of this clone. The chain carries TRBV11-1 and TRBJ2-2; no reliable D call. Trimming cost V 2 bases and J 4 bases, with 11 bases left between them. The CDR3 loop spans 15 amino acids. Germline V lookup: CDR1 SGHAT, CDR2 FQDESV (reference sequence). The CDR3 is CASSLKRVGTGELFF. The CDR3 region has the DNA TGTGCCAGCAGCTTAAAACGGGTGGGCACCGGGGAGCTGTTTTTT.

This chain links TRBV6-5 with TRBJ1-1; D not certain. The CDR3 is 15 residues long. V shed 1 base and J shed 5 bases, with 14 bases lying between them. Germline assignment: CDR1 MNHEY and CDR2 SVGAGI. The CDR3 spells CASSYFREWRTEAFF. The CDR3 DNA reads as TGTGCCAGCAGTTACTTTAGGGAATGGAGGACTGAAGCTTTCTTT.

This clone was counted only a few times. This chain connects TRBV4-1 to TRBJ1-1; 10 bases are shared with TRBD1. The J segment lost 5 bases and the V segment lost 3 bases, leaving 6 bases of the junction unmatched. The CDR3 is 15 amino acids. Germline CDR1 reads MGHRA; CDR2 reads YSYEKL. In DNA, the CDR3 is TGCGCCAGCAGCCAGGAGACAGGGGGCTGGACTGAAGCTTTCTTT. It codes for CASSQETGGWTEAFF.

The chain's CDR3 is CASGRLANYEQYF. The CDR3 DNA reads as TGTGCCAGCGGGCGGCTAGCGAACTACGAGCAGTACTTC. This chain uses TRBV6-5 with TRBJ2-7, with a possible D match to TRBD2 (6 bases). This CDR3 contains 13 residues. Trimming pared 8 bases from V and 3 bases from J, leaving 14 bases between. Germline V gene sequence: CDR1 MNHEY, CDR2 SVGAGI.

This chain uses TRBV23-1 with TRBJ2-5; tentatively, D is TRBD1 (6 bases). TRBV23-1 is assigned to the ORF class and has an uncertain function. V dropped 0 bases and J dropped 5 bases, with 16 bases sitting between them. This CDR3 region has 16 residues. In nucleotides, the CDR3 is TGCGCCAGCAGTCAATCCTGGGTCAGGGGTGAGGAGACCCAGTACTTC. Translated, it gives CASSQSWVRGEETQYF.

The chain joins TRBV7-2 to TRBJ2-1, with no clear D. The V end lost 5 bases, the J end lost 0 bases, and 11 bases lay between the germline ends. CDR3 length: 15 amino acids. From germline, CDR1 is SGHTA and CDR2 FQGNSA. The CDR3 sequence: CASSRGRSSYNEQFF. The CDR3, as DNA: TGTGCCAGCAGCCGTGGTAGGAGCTCCTACAATGAGCAGTTCTTC.

The chain recombines TRBV18 with TRBJ2-5; 15 bases match TRBD2. J was trimmed by 1 base and V by 1 base; bases with no gene match: 1. The germline V gene has CDR1 KGHSH and CDR2 LQKENI. This CDR3 region has 17 residues. CDR3 sequence reads: CASSPRTSGGVQETQYF. In nucleotides, the CDR3 is TGTGCCAGCTCACCACGGACTAGCGGGGGGGTCCAAGAGACCCAGTACTTC.

This CDR3 reads CASSYSGRERNEQYF. In DNA form, the CDR3 reads TGTGCCAGCAGTTACTCAGGCAGGGAAAGAAACGAGCAGTACTTC. The chain recombines TRBV6-6 with TRBJ2-7; D might be TRBD1 (5 bases). This CDR3 is 15 amino acids long. The germline V gene has CDR1 MNHNY and CDR2 SVGAGI (reference sequence). V shed 0 bases and J shed 5 bases, with 14 bases lying between them.

The chain links TRBV29-1 to TRBJ2-5, with 13 bases lining up with TRBD2. Germline V CDR1 and CDR2: SQVTM, ANQGSEA. Trimming cost V 1 base and J 3 bases; bases outside gene matches: 11. The CDR3 contains 18 residues. For the CDR3, the DNA is TGCAGCGTTGAAGGGGGACTAGCGGGGCCCGGGACAGAAGAGACCCAGTACTTC. Amino acids: CSVEGGLAGPGTEETQYF. The entire variable domain, with the rest obtained from reference TRBV29-1 and TRBJ2-5, is as follows: SAVISQKPSRDICQRGTSLTIQCQVDSQVTMMFWYRQQPGQSLTLIATANQGSEATYESGFVIDKFPISRPNLTFSTLTVSNMSPEDSSIYLCSVEGGLAGPGTEETQYFGPGTRLLVL.

The V and J genes are TRBV19 and TRBJ2-3, with a tentative D call TRBD2 (6 bases). Trimming removed 1 base at V and 1 base at J, with 9 bases between. Germline V gives CDR1 LNHDA, CDR2 SQIVND (reference sequence). This CDR3 contains 15 residues. CDR3 sequence (DNA): TGTGCCAGTAGTATAGGGACTATTGGCACAGATACGCAGTATTTT. Its protein product is CASSIGTIGTDTQYF. The full variable domain, its missing parts supplied by reference TRBV19 and TRBJ2-3, is DGGITQSPKYLFRKEGQNVTLSCEQNLNHDAMYWYRQDPGQGLRLIYYSQIVNDFQKGDIAEGYSVSREKKESFPLTVTSAQKNPTAFYLCASSIGTIGTDTQYFGPGTRLTVL.

This clone was seen many times. V is TRBV7-9 and J is TRBJ1-5; possible D gene TRBD1, 5 bases. CDR3 length: 13 residues. CDR1 and CDR2 (germline): SEHNR, FQNEAQ (reference sequence). V lost 4 bases, J lost 2 bases, and 6 bases lay in between. The CDR3 sequence: CASSWGGNQPQHF. CDR3 nucleotides: TGTGCCAGCAGCTGGGGGGGCAATCAGCCCCAGCATTTT.

The chain has TRBV6-1 and TRBJ2-7, with D perhaps TRBD2 (5 bases). This CDR3 is built from 13 residues. V lost 6 bases to trimming and J lost 0 bases, with 9 bases between them. The germline V gene has CDR1 MNHNS and CDR2 SASEGT. CDR3 protein: CASSTSGSYEQYF. CDR3 nucleotides: TGTGCCAGCAGCACTAGTGGCTCCTACGAGCAGTACTTC.

The chain links TRBV9 to TRBJ2-1; TRBD1 agrees at 9 bases. The CDR3 is 14 residues long. Germline V gene lookup returns CDR1 SGDLS and CDR2 YYNGEE. V shed 3 bases and J 5 bases; nucleotides not matched to a gene: 3. The CDR3 spells CASSEGDRDNEQFF. The CDR3 DNA is TGTGCCAGCAGCGAGGGGGACAGGGACAATGAGCAGTTCTTC. Using reference TRBV9 and TRBJ2-1 for the parts outside the CDR3, the full variable domain is DSGVTQTPKHLITATGQRVTLRCSPRSGDLSVYWYQQSLDQGLQFLIQYYNGEERAKGNILERFSAQQFPDLHSELNLSSLELGDSALYFCASSEGDRDNEQFFGPGTRLTVL.

V and J are TRBV6-5 and TRBJ1-4; D gene unclear. The CDR3 is made up of 16 amino acids. Germline V lookup: CDR1 MNHEY, CDR2 SVGAGI. V was shortened by 2 bases and J by 5 bases, with 15 bases between the two germline ends. This chain's CDR3 is CASSYTVAPRNEKLFF. CDR3 nucleotide sequence: TGTGCCAGCAGTTACACGGTGGCACCGCGGAATGAAAAACTGTTTTTT.

A remark on this clone: At one of its ends the junction is not consistent with the germline gene, which may arise from a read error. CDR3 protein: CASTLGRGLETQYF. The CDR3 DNA sequence: TGTGCCAGCACCTTAGGGCGGGGCTTGGAGACCCAGTACTTC. V usage is TRBV7-4 and J usage is TRBJ2-5; TRBD2 is a possible D gene (6 bases). This CDR3 is built from 14 residues. Germline values: CDR1 SGHVT, CDR2 SQSDAQ.

The rearrangement joins TRBV7-6 to TRBJ2-6; perhaps TRBD1 as D (6 bases). The germline gives CDR1 SGHVS, CDR2 FNYEAQ. CDR3 length equals 14 residues. Deletions cut 8 bases from V and 2 bases from J, with 10 bases between. CDR3: CASSQGTGANVLTF. CDR3 DNA sequence: TGTGCCAGCTCCCAGGGGACTGGGGCCAACGTCCTGACTTTC. The full variable domain, its missing parts supplied by reference TRBV7-6 and TRBJ2-6, is GAGVSQSPRYKVTKRGQDVALRCDPISGHVSLYWYRQALGQGPEFLTYFNYEAQQDKSGLPNDRFSAERPEGSISTLTIQRTEQRDSAMYRCASSQGTGANVLTFGAGSRLTVL.

V and J are TRBV6-5 and TRBJ2-2; D perhaps matches TRBD2 (7 bases). V lost 6 bases and J lost 5, with 16 bases in between. Germline V gene data show CDR1 as MNHEY and CDR2 as SVGAGI. This CDR3 spans 15 amino acids. This CDR3 is CASSHRGARTGELFF. The CDR3 bases are TGTGCCAGCAGCCACCGGGGGGCACGAACCGGGGAGCTGTTTTTT.

This clone has a handful of counts. The chain's CDR3 is CATSRDQGVLYEQYF. The CDR3 DNA reads TGTGCCACCAGCAGAGATCAGGGGGTTCTCTACGAGCAGTACTTC. This rearrangement joins TRBV15 to TRBJ2-7; 7 bases are shared with TRBD1. Per germline, CDR1 LNHNV and CDR2 YYDKDF (reference sequence). Losses at the gene ends were 0 bases for V and 3 bases for J; bases not matched to a gene: 5. The length of the CDR3 is 15 residues.

The CDR3 loop is CASSHGQGGTDTQYF. The CDR3 DNA reads as TGTGCCAGCAGCCACGGACAGGGGGGCACAGATACGCAGTATTTT. The chain is built from TRBV5-5 and TRBJ2-3, with 10 bases aligning to TRBD1. CDR3 length: 15 residues. With V trimmed by 4 bases and J by 1 base, 3 bases remained unmatched. CDR1 is SGHKS, CDR2 YYEKEE, per germline (reference sequence).

The chain joins TRBV2 to TRBJ2-6; D is unclear. Germline assignment: CDR1 SNHLY and CDR2 FYNNEI. The V end lost 3 bases, the J end lost 0 bases, and 9 bases lay between the germline ends. The CDR3 length is 16 residues. The CDR3 loop is CASSDGRRSGANVLTF. The CDR3 coding sequence is TGTGCCAGCAGTGATGGCAGGCGCTCTGGGGCCAACGTCCTGACTTTC. Filled out from reference TRBV2 and TRBJ2-6, the complete variable domain reads EPEVTQTPSHQVTQMGQEVILRCVPISNHLYFYWYRQILGQKVEFLVSFYNNEISEKSEIFDDQFSVERPDGSNFTLKIRSTKLEDSAMYFCASSDGRRSGANVLTFGAGSRLTVL.